The T cell receptor beta chain under discussion was sequenced for a study of cytomegalovirus exposure and HLA in healthy donors. This clone is a singleton in its sample. Its antigen remains unidentified. Germline V CDR1 and CDR2: GTSNPN, SVGIG (reference sequence). Between the trimmed V and J ends, which lost 6 bases and 0 bases, there was a span of 6 bases. The CDR3 has 12 residues. Findings and caveats of the study: The authors judged a highly shared variant cluster likely a sequencing artifact. The study put 150 to 200 TCR beta chains on its list as cytomegalovirus-associated.

PCR amplification relied on 60 Vbeta primers (plus 13 Jbeta primers). The protocol was immunoSEQ multiplex PCR, while the TCRdb copy is restricted to in-frame clones and leaves out a portion. Of 55,000 to 80,000 clones listed, over 50% were seen once; the top ten hold about a fifth. The rearrangement uses TRBV30 and TRBJ1-5, with D unclear. Sequencing used PBMCs. The sequence was obtained from a middle-aged man in good health and CMV-seropositive. The DNA for the CDR3 is TGTGCCTGCTCCTATAGCAATCAGCCCCAGCATTTT. Encoded protein: CACSYSNQPQHF.